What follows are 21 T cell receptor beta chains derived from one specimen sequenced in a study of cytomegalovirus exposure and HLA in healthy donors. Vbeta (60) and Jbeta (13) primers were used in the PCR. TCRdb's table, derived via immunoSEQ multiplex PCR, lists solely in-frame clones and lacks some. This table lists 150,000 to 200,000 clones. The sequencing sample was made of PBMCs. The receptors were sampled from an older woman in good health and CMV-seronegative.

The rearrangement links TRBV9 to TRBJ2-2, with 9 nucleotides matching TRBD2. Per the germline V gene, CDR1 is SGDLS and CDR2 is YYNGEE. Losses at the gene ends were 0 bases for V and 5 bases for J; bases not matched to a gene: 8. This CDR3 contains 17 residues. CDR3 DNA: TGTGCCAGCAGCGTAGTTGGCGGGAGGGGACGGACCGGGGAGCTGTTTTTT. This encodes CASSVVGGRGRTGELFF. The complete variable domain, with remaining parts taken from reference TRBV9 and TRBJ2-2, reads DSGVTQTPKHLITATGQRVTLRCSPRSGDLSVYWYQQSLDQGLQFLIQYYNGEERAKGNILERFSAQQFPDLHSELNLSSLELGDSALYFCASSVVGGRGRTGELFFGEGSRLTVL.

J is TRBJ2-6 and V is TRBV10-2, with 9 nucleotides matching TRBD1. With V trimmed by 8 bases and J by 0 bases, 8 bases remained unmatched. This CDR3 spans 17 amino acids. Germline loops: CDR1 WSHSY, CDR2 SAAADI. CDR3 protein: CASGWDRVTSGANVLTF. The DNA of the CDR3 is TGCGCCAGCGGATGGGACAGGGTGACCTCTGGGGCCAACGTCCTGACTTTC.

CDR3 amino acids: CASSVGVRTEAFF. CDR3 bases: TGTGCCAGCAGCGTAGGTGTTCGGACTGAAGCTTTCTTT. The chain employs TRBV9 and TRBJ1-1; D is unresolved. Deletions cut 0 bases from V and 5 bases from J, with 8 bases between. This CDR3 region has 13 residues. The V gene's germline CDR1 is SGDLS and CDR2 YYNGEE.

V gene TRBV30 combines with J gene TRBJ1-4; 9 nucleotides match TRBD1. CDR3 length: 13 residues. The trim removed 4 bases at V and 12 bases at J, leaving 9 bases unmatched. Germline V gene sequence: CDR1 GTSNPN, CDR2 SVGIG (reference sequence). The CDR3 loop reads CAWTGTGTRELFF. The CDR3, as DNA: TGTGCCTGGACTGGGACAGGGACTAGGGAACTGTTTTTT.

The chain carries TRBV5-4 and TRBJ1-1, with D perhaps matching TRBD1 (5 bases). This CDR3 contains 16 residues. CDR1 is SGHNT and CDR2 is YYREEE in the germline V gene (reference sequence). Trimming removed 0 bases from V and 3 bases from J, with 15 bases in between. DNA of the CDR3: TGTGCCAGCAGCTTGGAGATCGGGGGGGAGGACACTGAAGCTTTCTTT. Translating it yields CASSLEIGGEDTEAFF.

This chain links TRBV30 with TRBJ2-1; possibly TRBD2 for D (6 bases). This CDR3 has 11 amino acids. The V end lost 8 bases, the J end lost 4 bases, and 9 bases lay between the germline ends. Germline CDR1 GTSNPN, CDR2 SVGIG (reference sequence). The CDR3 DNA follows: TGTGCCGGGGGACTTTACAATGAGCAGTTCTTC. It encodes CAGGLYNEQFF.

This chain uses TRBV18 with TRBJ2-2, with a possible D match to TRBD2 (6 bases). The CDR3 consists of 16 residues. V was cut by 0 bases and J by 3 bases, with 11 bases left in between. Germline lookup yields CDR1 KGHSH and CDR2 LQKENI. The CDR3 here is CASSPPSSEYTGELFF. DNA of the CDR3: TGTGCCAGCTCACCACCATCTAGCGAATACACCGGGGAGCTGTTTTTT.

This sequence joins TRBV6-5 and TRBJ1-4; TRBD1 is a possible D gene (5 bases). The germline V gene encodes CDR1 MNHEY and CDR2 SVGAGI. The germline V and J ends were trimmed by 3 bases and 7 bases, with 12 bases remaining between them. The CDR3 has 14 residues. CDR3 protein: CASSYGGSSEKLFF. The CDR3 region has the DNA TGTGCCAGCAGTTATGGGGGGTCTAGTGAAAAACTGTTTTTT.

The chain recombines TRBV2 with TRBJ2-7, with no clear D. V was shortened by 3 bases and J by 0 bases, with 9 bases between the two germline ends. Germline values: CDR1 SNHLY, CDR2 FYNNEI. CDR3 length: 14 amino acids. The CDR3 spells CASSEQQSSYEQYF. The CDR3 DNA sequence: TGTGCCAGCAGTGAGCAACAGAGCTCCTACGAGCAGTACTTC.

The CDR3 spells CASSVSGNQNTGELFF. The CDR3 DNA reads as TGTGCCAGCAGCGTATCAGGGAACCAGAACACCGGGGAGCTGTTTTTT. The chain is built from TRBV9 and TRBJ2-2; TRBD1 might be the D (5 bases). Germline-derived CDR1 and CDR2 are SGDLS and YYNGEE. V shed 1 base and J shed 1 base, with 11 bases lying between them. The CDR3 length is 16 residues.

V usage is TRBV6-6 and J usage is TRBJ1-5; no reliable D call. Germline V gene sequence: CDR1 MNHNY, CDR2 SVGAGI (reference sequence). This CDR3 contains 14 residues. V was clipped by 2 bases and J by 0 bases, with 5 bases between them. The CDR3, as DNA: TGTGCCAGCAGTTACGCAGATAGCAATCAGCCCCAGCATTTT. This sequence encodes CASSYADSNQPQHF.

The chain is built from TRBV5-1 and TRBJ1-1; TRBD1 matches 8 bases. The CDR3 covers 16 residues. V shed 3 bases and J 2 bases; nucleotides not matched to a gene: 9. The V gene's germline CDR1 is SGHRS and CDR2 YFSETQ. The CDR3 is CASSSPNRGFNTEAFF. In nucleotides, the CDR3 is TGCGCCAGCAGCTCCCCAAACAGGGGGTTTAACACTGAAGCTTTCTTT.

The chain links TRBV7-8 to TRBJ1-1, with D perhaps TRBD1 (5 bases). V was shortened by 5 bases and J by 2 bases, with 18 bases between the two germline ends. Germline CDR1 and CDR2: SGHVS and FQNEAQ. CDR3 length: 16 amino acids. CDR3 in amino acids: CASSMGELRVNTEAFF. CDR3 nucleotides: TGTGCCAGCAGCATGGGTGAACTCAGGGTTAACACTGAAGCTTTCTTT. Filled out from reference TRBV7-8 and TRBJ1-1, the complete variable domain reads GAGVSQSPRYKVAKRGQDVALRCDPISGHVSLFWYQQALGQGPEFLTYFQNEAQLDKSGLPSDRFFAERPEGSVSTLKIQRTQQEDSAVYLCASSMGELRVNTEAFFGQGTRLTVV.

CDR3 in amino acids: CASSLAGGKDTQYF. The CDR3 DNA reads as TGCGCCAGCAGCTTGGCCGGGGGAAAAGATACGCAGTATTTT. The J gene is TRBJ2-3, the V gene TRBV5-1; TRBD2 is a possible D gene (6 bases). Between the trimmed V and J ends, which lost 0 bases and 5 bases, there was a span of 10 bases. From germline, CDR1 is SGHRS and CDR2 YFSETQ. The CDR3 consists of 14 residues.

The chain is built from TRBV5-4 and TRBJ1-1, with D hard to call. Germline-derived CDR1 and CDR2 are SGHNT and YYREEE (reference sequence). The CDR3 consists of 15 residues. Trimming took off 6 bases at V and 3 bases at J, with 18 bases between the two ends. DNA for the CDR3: TGTGCCAGCACCCCGCGGCGGAATTGGGACACTGAAGCTTTCTTT. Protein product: CASTPRRNWDTEAFF.

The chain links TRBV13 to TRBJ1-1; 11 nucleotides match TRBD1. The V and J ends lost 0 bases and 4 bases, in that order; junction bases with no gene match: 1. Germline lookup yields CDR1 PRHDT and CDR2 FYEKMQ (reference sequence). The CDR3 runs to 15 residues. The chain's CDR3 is CASSLGGTGGTEAFF. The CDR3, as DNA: TGTGCCAGCAGCTTAGGCGGGACAGGGGGCACTGAAGCTTTCTTT.

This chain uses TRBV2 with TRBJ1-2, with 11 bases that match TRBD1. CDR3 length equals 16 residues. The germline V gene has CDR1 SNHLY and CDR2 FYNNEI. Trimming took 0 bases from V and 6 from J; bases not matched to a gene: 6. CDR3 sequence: CASSEARTGGANGYTF. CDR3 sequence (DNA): TGTGCCAGCAGTGAAGCCCGGACAGGGGGCGCGAATGGCTACACCTTC.

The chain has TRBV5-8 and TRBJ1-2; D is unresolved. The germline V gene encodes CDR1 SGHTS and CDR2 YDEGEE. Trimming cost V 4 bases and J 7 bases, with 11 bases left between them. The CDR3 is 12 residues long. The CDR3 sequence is CASSLTSGGYTF. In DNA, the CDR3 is TGTGCCAGCAGCCTGACCAGCGGTGGCTACACCTTC.

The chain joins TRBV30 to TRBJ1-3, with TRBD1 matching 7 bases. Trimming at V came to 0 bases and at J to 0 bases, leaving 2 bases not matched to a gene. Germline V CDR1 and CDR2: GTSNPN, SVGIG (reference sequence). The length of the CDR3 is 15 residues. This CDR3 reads CAWSVDRFSGNTIYF. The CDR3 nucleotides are TGTGCCTGGAGTGTGGACAGGTTCTCTGGAAACACCATATATTTT.

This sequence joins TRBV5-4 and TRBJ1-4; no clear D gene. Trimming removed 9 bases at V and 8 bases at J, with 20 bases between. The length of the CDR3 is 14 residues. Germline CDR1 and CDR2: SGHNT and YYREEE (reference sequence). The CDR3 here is CATKSPTVGEKLFF. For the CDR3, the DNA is TGTGCCACCAAAAGCCCCACAGTTGGAGAAAAACTGTTTTTT. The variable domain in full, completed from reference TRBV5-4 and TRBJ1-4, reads ETGVTQSPTHLIKTRGQQVTLRCSSQSGHNTVSWYQQALGQGPQFIFQYYREEENGRGNFPPRFSGLQFPNYSSELNVNALELDDSALYLCATKSPTVGEKLFFGSGTQLSVL.

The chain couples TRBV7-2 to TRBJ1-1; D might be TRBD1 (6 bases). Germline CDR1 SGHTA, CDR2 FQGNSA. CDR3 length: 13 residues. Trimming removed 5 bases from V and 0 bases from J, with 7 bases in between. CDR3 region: CASSGQLNTEAFF. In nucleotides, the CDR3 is TGTGCCAGCAGCGGACAGCTGAACACTGAAGCTTTCTTT.